The next 25 T cell receptor beta chains were all read from a single sample in a study of blood T cell repertoires in COVID-19. Produced via immunoSEQ multiplex PCR; TCRdb's table is partial and in-frame only. The table includes some 150,000 clones, more than 80% detected once. Sequenced material: peripheral blood. These receptors were collected from a man between 70 and 80 years old with acute or convalescent COVID-19.

The chain combines TRBV10-3 with TRBJ1-3; no definite D call. Germline-derived CDR1 and CDR2 are ENHRY and SYGVKD. V was shortened by 10 bases and J by 2 bases, with 15 bases between the two germline ends. CDR3 length equals 14 residues. The CDR3 nucleotides are TGTGCCACCGCCACGCGAGGCACTGGAAACACCATATATTTT. Residues: CATATRGTGNTIYF.

The chain has TRBV5-1 and TRBJ1-6, with D possibly TRBD1 on 6 matching bases. V gave up 4 bases and J gave up 6 bases, with 11 bases separating them. CDR1 and CDR2 (germline): SGHRS, YFSETQ. The CDR3 is made up of 14 amino acids. In nucleotides, the CDR3 is TGCGCCAGCAGCCCCGGACAGATTAATTCACCCCTCCACTTT. Its translation: CASSPGQINSPLHF. The variable domain in full, with the rest retrieved from reference TRBV5-1 and TRBJ1-6, is KAGVTQTPRYLIKTRGQQVTLSCSPISGHRSVSWYQQTPGQGLQFLFEYFSETQRNKGNFPGRFSGRQFSNSRSEMNVSTLELGDSALYLCASSPGQINSPLHFGNGTRLTVT.

The chain has TRBV25-1 and TRBJ2-1, with D possibly matching TRBD1 (5 bases). The germline V gene has CDR1 MGHDK and CDR2 SYGVNS. V was trimmed by 3 bases and J by 11 bases, leaving 8 bases between them. The CDR3 loop spans 11 amino acids. CDR3 sequence: CASSEQGQQFF. DNA for the CDR3: TGTGCCAGCAGTGAGCAGGGTCAGCAGTTCTTC.

The chain couples TRBV4-1 to TRBJ2-4; 7 bases agree with TRBD2. Germline lookup yields CDR1 MGHRA and CDR2 YSYEKL. The junction had 11 bases not matched to a gene; V was cut back by 0 bases and J by 6 bases. The CDR3 length is 17 residues. CDR3 coding DNA: TGCGCCAGCAGCCAAGAGTCTAGCGGAAGGCGGGGAAACATTCAGTACTTC. This gives the protein CASSQESSGRRGNIQYF.

In regard to this clone: The sample contains more than one DNA sequence encoding this CDR3. The chain links TRBV19 to TRBJ2-7; no clear D. V lost 5 bases to trimming and J lost 2 bases, with 10 bases between them. The CDR3 contains 13 residues. Germline values: CDR1 LNHDA, CDR2 SQIVND (reference sequence). The CDR3: CASSPRATYEQYF. The CDR3 DNA reads TGTGCCAGTAGTCCCCGCGCCACCTACGAGCAGTACTTC.

J is TRBJ1-5 and V is TRBV18, with 7 bases lining up with TRBD1. The CDR3 has 15 amino acids. Per the germline V gene, CDR1 is KGHSH and CDR2 is LQKENI. Losses at the gene ends were 2 bases for V and 4 bases for J; bases not matched to a gene: 5. The CDR3 here is CASSPMGTDNQPQHF. The CDR3 DNA follows: TGTGCCAGCTCACCAATGGGGACAGATAATCAGCCCCAGCATTTT.

The count of this clone is one. V and J are TRBV7-9 and TRBJ1-1, with 8 bases aligning to TRBD1. V trimming: 5 bases; J trimming: 5 bases; junction bases outside the gene matches: 10. The CDR3 is 15 amino acids. In germline, CDR1 is SEHNR, CDR2 FQNEAQ (reference sequence). CDR3 sequence (DNA): TGTGCCAGCAGCGTAAGACAGGGGAGAGAGACTGAAGCTTTCTTT. As protein: CASSVRQGRETEAFF.

The chain links TRBV15 to TRBJ2-5; D may be TRBD2 (5 bases). CDR1 is LNHNV and CDR2 is YYDKDF in the germline V gene (reference sequence). This CDR3 comprises 13 residues. V lost 0 bases, J lost 5 bases, and 7 bases lay in between. The CDR3 region has the DNA TGTGCCACCAGCAGAGATTCGGGGGAGACCCAGTACTTC. Translation: CATSRDSGETQYF.

This clone came up a few times. The CDR3 region is CASRNTGGNQPQHF. In nucleotides, the CDR3 is TGTGCCAGCCGTAATACGGGGGGCAATCAGCCCCAGCATTTT. The genes are TRBV6-5 and TRBJ1-5; a possible D gene is TRBD1 (5 bases). Germline V CDR1 and CDR2: MNHEY, SVGAGI. V was pared by 8 bases and J by 2 bases, with 13 bases between. There are 14 residues in the CDR3.

This chain links TRBV19 with TRBJ2-5, with TRBD2 matching 13 bases. In germline, CDR1 is LNHDA, CDR2 SQIVND (reference sequence). The CDR3 length is 18 residues. V was clipped by 5 bases and J by 0 bases; unmatched bases: 9. In DNA form, the CDR3 reads TGTGCCAGTAGTCCCCGACTAGCGGGAGGTGGGTACCAAGAGACCCAGTACTTC. Translation gives CASSPRLAGGGYQETQYF.

This chain joins TRBV13 and TRBJ2-7; 12 bases fit TRBD1. The CDR3 is made up of 20 amino acids. Germline CDR1 is PRHDT and CDR2 is FYEKMQ (reference sequence). The V segment lost 4 bases and the J segment 5 bases; nucleotides outside the gene matches: 21. The CDR3 is CASSSSGTGGVKGATDEQYF. The CDR3, as DNA: TGTGCCAGCAGCTCCTCCGGGACAGGGGGCGTCAAGGGGGCTACGGACGAGCAGTACTTC.

On this clone: One junction end does not reproduce the germline sequence, and a read error may be involved. The CDR3 sequence is CASSLEAGKGFRF. The CDR3 bases are TGTGCCAGCAGCTTGGAGGCAGGGAAGGGGTTTCGGTTT. The chain joins TRBV5-6 to TRBJ1-1; D is perhaps TRBD1 (5 bases). This CDR3 is 13 amino acids long. CDR1 and CDR2 from the germline V gene are SGHDT and YYEEEE.

The CDR3: CASSLGLAGEADTQYF. In DNA form, the CDR3 reads TGTGCCAGCAGCCTGGGACTAGCGGGAGAAGCAGATACGCAGTATTTT. The genes are TRBV3-1 (or the pseudogene TRBV3-2) and TRBJ2-3, with 14 bases matching TRBD2. J was trimmed by 4 bases and V by 4 bases; bases with no gene match: 4. Germline V gene lookup returns CDR1 LGHDT and CDR2 YNNKEL (reference sequence). The CDR3 contains 16 residues.

The V call is TRBV19, the J call TRBJ2-4, with 10 bases aligning to TRBD1. This CDR3 has 16 amino acids. The germline gives CDR1 LNHDA, CDR2 SQIVND (reference sequence). Trimming at V came to 7 bases and at J to 2 bases, leaving 8 bases not matched to a gene. The CDR3, as DNA: TGTGCCAGTACCCTTGGGACAGGGGCCCCCAAAAACATTCAGTACTTC. The encoded protein is CASTLGTGAPKNIQYF.

V and J are TRBV7-8 and TRBJ2-3; D is perhaps TRBD2 (5 bases). The length of the CDR3 is 14 residues. The germline V gene has CDR1 SGHVS and CDR2 FQNEAQ. Trimming cost V 2 bases and J 6 bases, with 12 bases left between them. The CDR3 region has the DNA TGTGCCAGCAGCTTAAGCGGAGACGGGGATACGCAGTATTTT. This codes for CASSLSGDGDTQYF.

This clone appeared a few times. CDR3 DNA sequence: TGTGCCAGCAGCCCCCCCAGCCTAGCGGGAGGGATGAACGAGCAGTACTTC. Residues: CASSPPSLAGGMNEQYF. V and J are TRBV11-2 and TRBJ2-7; 12 nucleotides agree with TRBD2. The length of the CDR3 is 17 residues. Germline-derived CDR1 and CDR2 are SGHAT and FQNNGV. Trimming at V came to 5 bases and at J to 5 bases, leaving 13 bases not matched to a gene. The whole variable domain, filled in from reference TRBV11-2 and TRBJ2-7, reads EAGVAQSPRYKIIEKRQSVAFWCNPISGHATLYWYQQILGQGPKLLIQFQNNGVVDDSQLPKDRFSAERLKGVDSTLKIQPAKLEDSAVYLCASSPPSLAGGMNEQYFGPGTRLTVT.

The chain recombines TRBV7-9 with TRBJ1-4; TRBD1 is a possible D gene (5 bases). Germline-derived CDR1 and CDR2 are SEHNR and FQNEAQ (reference sequence). V lost 3 bases and J lost 8, with 16 bases in between. CDR3 length: 15 amino acids. The CDR3 coding sequence is TGTGCCAGCAGCTTGGTGGGGGACTTATGGGAAAAACTGTTTTTT. It is translated as CASSLVGDLWEKLFF.

The chain combines TRBV28 with TRBJ2-7, with 7 bases lining up with TRBD2. The CDR3 extends over 16 amino acids. Germline CDR1 is MDHEN and CDR2 is SYDVKM. Unmatched junction bases numbered 15, after V lost 6 bases and J lost 4 bases. The CDR3 sequence is CASRPPGGTTPYEQYF. CDR3 bases: TGTGCCAGCAGACCGCCGGGGGGTACTACTCCGTACGAGCAGTACTTC.

The chain employs TRBV10-1 and TRBJ2-3; TRBD2 matches at 11 bases. Trimming took 5 bases from V and 2 from J; bases not matched to a gene: 3. Looked up from germline, CDR1 is WNHNN and CDR2 is SYGVQD (reference sequence). The CDR3 runs to 15 residues. DNA for the CDR3: TGCGCCAGCAGTACGGGACTAGCGGTCACAGATACGCAGTATTTT. This sequence encodes CASSTGLAVTDTQYF.

This chain connects TRBV25-1 to TRBJ2-5, with unresolved D. Between the trimmed V and J ends, which lost 5 bases and 0 bases, there was a span of 13 bases. CDR1 is MGHDK and CDR2 is SYGVNS in the germline V gene. The CDR3 totals 15 residues. CDR3 in DNA: TGTGCCAGCAGTAGTAACTCCCGGTACCAAGAGACCCAGTACTTC. It encodes CASSSNSRYQETQYF.

The chain links TRBV28 to TRBJ1-5; D gene unclear. V lost 6 bases and J 5 bases, leaving 8 bases between the germline ends. Germline V gives CDR1 MDHEN, CDR2 SYDVKM. This CDR3 comprises 12 residues. CDR3 loop: CASSIVDQPQHF. The CDR3 DNA sequence: TGTGCCAGCAGCATCGTAGATCAGCCCCAGCATTTT.

This chain connects TRBV30 to TRBJ1-2; D gene uncertain. This CDR3 contains 13 residues. Germline lookup yields CDR1 GTSNPN and CDR2 SVGIG (reference sequence). Trimming left V 4 bases short and J 4 bases short, with 13 bases between. The CDR3 loop is CAWTRGALYGYTF. The CDR3 DNA follows: TGTGCCTGGACCCGGGGAGCACTCTATGGCTACACCTTC.

J is TRBJ2-1 and V is TRBV24-1; D is possibly TRBD2 (6 bases). Trimming shortened V by 9 bases and J by 7 bases, and 18 bases separated the two germline ends. The CDR3 extends over 14 amino acids. Germline CDR1 reads KGHDR; CDR2 reads SFDVKD. The CDR3 protein is CATPGLVRVNEQFF. Written as DNA, the CDR3 is TGTGCCACCCCGGGACTGGTCCGGGTAAATGAGCAGTTCTTC.

The V call is TRBV7-6, the J call TRBJ2-2; TRBD2 matches 7 bases. Germline V gene lookup returns CDR1 SGHVS and CDR2 FNYEAQ. The CDR3 loop spans 15 amino acids. Trimming removed 5 bases from V and 5 bases from J; junction bases left unmatched: 8. This CDR3 reads CASSLEGGATGELFF. The CDR3, as DNA: TGTGCCAGCAGCCTCGAGGGAGGGGCGACCGGGGAGCTGTTTTTT.

This chain's CDR3 is CASSLRAYSIGDEQYF. In DNA form, the CDR3 reads TGTGCCAGCAGCTTGCGGGCATATTCGATCGGGGACGAGCAGTACTTC. The gene calls are TRBV5-6 and TRBJ2-7; D is possibly TRBD2 (5 bases). Germline assignment: CDR1 SGHDT and CDR2 YYEEEE. This CDR3 has 16 residues. With 1 base removed from V and 5 bases from J, the gap between germline ends came to 19 bases.